The clone carrying this TCR beta chain occurred once. The antigen is unknown. The entry originates in a study of PD-L1 blockade in urothelial cancer. Study-wide background: The study started patients on atezolizumab in the mid-2010s, giving 1,200 mg intravenously every 3 weeks.

Time point meaning: pretreatment peripheral blood. General observations from the study: Durable-benefit cases showed more tumor-associated blood clone expansion at 3 weeks.

Generated by immunoSEQ multiplex PCR, the TCRdb table keeps only in-frame clones and is missing some. The table shows roughly 120,000 clones, with about 88% occurring only once. Germline lookup yields CDR1 MDHEN and CDR2 SYDVKM. The V segment lost 7 bases and the J segment 2 bases; nucleotides outside the gene matches: 8. The CDR3 contains 14 residues. The clonotype originates from a man aged 50 or older with urothelial cancer. The chain joins TRBV28 to TRBJ2-7; 7 nucleotides align to TRBD2. Material: PBMCs, obtained around atezolizumab (anti-PD-L1) treatment. CDR3 nucleotides: TGTGCCAGCACCCCCCGGGGAGGGACCTACGAGCAGTACTTC. Its translation is CASTPRGGTYEQYF.